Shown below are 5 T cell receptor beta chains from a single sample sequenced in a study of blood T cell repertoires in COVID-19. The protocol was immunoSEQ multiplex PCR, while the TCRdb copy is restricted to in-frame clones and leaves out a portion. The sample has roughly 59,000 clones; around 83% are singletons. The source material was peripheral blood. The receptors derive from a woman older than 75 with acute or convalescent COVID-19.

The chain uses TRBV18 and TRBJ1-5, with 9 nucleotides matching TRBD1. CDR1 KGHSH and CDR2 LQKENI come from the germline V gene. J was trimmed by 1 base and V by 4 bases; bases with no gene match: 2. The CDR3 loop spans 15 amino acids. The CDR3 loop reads CASSRQGGSNQPQHF. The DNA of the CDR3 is TGTGCCAGCTCACGACAGGGGGGGAGCAATCAGCCCCAGCATTTT.

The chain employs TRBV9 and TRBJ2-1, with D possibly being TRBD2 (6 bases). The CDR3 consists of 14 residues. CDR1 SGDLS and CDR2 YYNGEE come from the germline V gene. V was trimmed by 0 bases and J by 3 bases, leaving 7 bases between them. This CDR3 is CASSVARDYNEQFF. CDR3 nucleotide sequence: TGTGCCAGCAGCGTAGCGCGGGACTACAATGAGCAGTTCTTC.

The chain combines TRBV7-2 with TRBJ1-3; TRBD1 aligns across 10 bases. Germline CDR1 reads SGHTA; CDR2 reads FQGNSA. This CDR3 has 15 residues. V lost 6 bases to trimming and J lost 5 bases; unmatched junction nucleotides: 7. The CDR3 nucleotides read TGTGCCAGCAGTTATGACAGGGGGCTCCGAAACACCATATATTTT. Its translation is CASSYDRGLRNTIYF.

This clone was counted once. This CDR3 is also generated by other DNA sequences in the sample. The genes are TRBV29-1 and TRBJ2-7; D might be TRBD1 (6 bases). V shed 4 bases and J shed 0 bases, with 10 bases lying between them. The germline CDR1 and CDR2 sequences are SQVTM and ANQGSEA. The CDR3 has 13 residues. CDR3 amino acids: CSVVPGASYEQYF. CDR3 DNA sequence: TGCAGCGTTGTTCCAGGGGCCTCCTACGAGCAGTACTTC.

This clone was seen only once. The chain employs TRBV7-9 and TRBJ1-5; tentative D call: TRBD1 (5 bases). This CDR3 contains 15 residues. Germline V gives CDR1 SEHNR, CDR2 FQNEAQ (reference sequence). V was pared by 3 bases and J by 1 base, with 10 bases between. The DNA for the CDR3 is TGTGCCAGCAGCTTCGCGGGGGGAAGCAATCAGCCCCAGCATTTT. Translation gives CASSFAGGSNQPQHF.